The clone carrying this TCR beta chain was counted a few times. Its specificity is not known. The data were obtained in a study of regulatory T cells in long-lasting Graves disease. General study findings and limits: Those with persistent disease had in common more public clonotypes (around 2,500) than new patients (about 970).

The CDR3 runs 14 residues. With 6 bases clipped from V and 2 bases from J, the junction kept 3 bases outside the gene matches. Per the germline V gene, CDR1 is DFQATT and CDR2 is SNEGSKA (reference sequence). Building the TCR beta libraries relied on iRepertoire HTBI primers, and CDR3 regions underwent Arm-PCR. TCRdb ran MiXCR on the multiplex PCR reads and lists one entry per CDR3 protein. The sample consists of roughly 400,000 distinct CDR3 sequences, about 20% of them appearing once. Time point reported: persistent/refractory GD, antithyroid drugs over 5 years with positive TRAb. RNA extracted from PBMCs served as the sequencing template.

This chain joins TRBV20-1 and TRBJ1-6, with 8 bases aligning to TRBD1. The specimen was peripheral blood mononuclear cells (PBMCs), collected when the disease was refractory, from a patient treated with antithyroid drugs. This receptor was obtained from a female donor with Graves disease. Written as DNA, the CDR3 is TGCAGTGCCAAGACAGGGGCCTATAATTCACCCCTCCACTTT. Translated: CSAKTGAYNSPLHF.